The clone carrying this TCR beta chain was seen a handful of times. The record originates from a study of early T cells in non-severe SARS-CoV-2 infection. The TCR library protocol was used to attach unique molecular identifiers. These identifiers were attached to individual cDNA molecules. In TCRdb, the 5' RACE reads were re-called with MiXCR into one record per CDR3 protein. The sample shows fewer than 25,000 distinct CDR3 sequences, over 4% of them seen only once. This TCR came from an adult who was a healthcare worker with PCR-confirmed SARS-CoV-2 infection or an uninfected control (not recorded which). Sequenced sample: whole blood.

CDR3 amino acids: CSAKWTGEHEQYF. CDR3 sequence (DNA): TGCAGTGCTAAGTGGACAGGGGAACACGAGCAGTACTTC. The rearrangement joins TRBV20-1 to TRBJ2-7, with TRBD1 matching over 9 bases. The J segment lost 5 bases and the V segment lost 4 bases, leaving 6 bases of the junction unmatched. CDR3 size: 13 residues. Looked up from germline, CDR1 is DFQATT and CDR2 is SNEGSKA (reference sequence).